These T cell receptor beta chains were read from a single sample in a study of CD8+ T cells in alopecia areata. Clones were sequenced by immunoSEQ multiplex PCR, and TCRdb holds only the in-frame ones, with some missing. Of some 100,000 clones listed, approximately 63% are singletons. Sequencing used CD8+ T cells sorted from blood, obtained between weeks 55 and 65, from a patient treated with tofacitinib. The receptors shown here come from a human donor with alopecia areata. Each CDR3 is given with its conserved first and last residue. The D gene is left open where the match is weak. A clone size is listed for some rows: how often the clone was seen (once, few, many), or a class if it is expanded.

V gene	D gene	CDR3 length	J gene	clone size	CDR3 DNA	CDR3 protein
TRBV15	-	13	TRBJ2-7	-	TGTGCCACCAGCAGCTACGAGGGCCACGAGCAGTACTTC	CATSSYEGHEQYF
TRBV6-5	TRBD2	15	TRBJ2-7	-	TGTGCCAGCAGTCAGGGGCTAGCGGGGACCTACGAGCAGTACTTC	CASSQGLAGTYEQYF
TRBV9	-	11	TRBJ2-3	-	TGTGCCAGCAGCGCCACAGATACGCAGTATTTT	CASSATDTQYF
TRBV29-1	-	12	TRBJ1-5	-	TGCAGCGTTGTGGAAGGTAATCAGCCCCAGCATTTT	CSVVEGNQPQHF
TRBV5-1	-	13	TRBJ1-6	few	TGCGCCAGCAGCCTTCAGGGTGATCCACCCCTCCACTTT	CASSLQGDPPLHF
TRBV29-1	-	13	TRBJ2-7	few	TGCAGCGTTGAGGAGTCGGTACCCTACGAGCAGTACTTC	CSVEESVPYEQYF
TRBV27	TRBD1	18	TRBJ1-5	-	TGTGCCAGCAGTTTAAGCCGGGACAGGGGTGTGAGCAATCAGCCCCAGCATTTT	CASSLSRDRGVSNQPQHF
TRBV29-1	-	14	TRBJ2-3	once	TGCAGCGTTGAAGCAGGACAGTGGCCAGATACGCAGTATTTT	CSVEAGQWPDTQYF
TRBV4-2	-	21	TRBJ2-1	few	TGTGCCAGCAGCCAAGAATCCACCCGGGGATTTACCCTTCATACCTACAATGAGCAGTTCTTC	CASSQESTRGFTLHTYNEQFF
TRBV29-1	TRBD1	19	TRBJ1-2	-	TGCAGCGTTGAAGATCCGACGCTCTTCCGGGACAGGGATTTCTATGGCTACACCTTC	CSVEDPTLFRDRDFYGYTF
TRBV29-1	-	13	TRBJ2-7	-	TGCAGCGTTGAAGATCATGGGCAATACGAGCAGTACTTC	CSVEDHGQYEQYF
TRBV5-6	-	15	TRBJ1-1	-	TGTGCCAGCGGTTTATTGAGGACCGCGAACACTGAAGCTTTCTTT	CASGLLRTANTEAFF
TRBV7-6	-	15	TRBJ2-3	-	TGTGCCAGCAGCTTAGCGGGTCAGGGTACAGATACGCAGTATTTT	CASSLAGQGTDTQYF
TRBV7-9	-	13	TRBJ1-1	few	TGTGCCAGCAGCTTACTAGGGGATACTGAAGCTTTCTTT	CASSLLGDTEAFF
TRBV30	-	14	TRBJ1-5	-	TGTGCCTGGAGTGTATACAGCGGCAATCAGCCCCAGCATTTT	CAWSVYSGNQPQHF
TRBV2	-	13	TRBJ1-2	-	TGTGCCAGCGGGGGTCGGGACCGCCATGGCTACACCTTC	CASGGRDRHGYTF
TRBV5-4	TRBD2	12	TRBJ2-7	-	TGTGCCAGCAGCCCCGGGGGGAACGGGCAGTACTTC	CASSPGGNGQYF
TRBV5-1	TRBD1	13	TRBJ1-4	-	TGCGCCAGCAGCCTCCGGACAGGTGAAAAACTGTTTTTT	CASSLRTGEKLFF
TRBV6-1	-	14	TRBJ1-2	-	TGTGCCAGCACCGGGGTGGTAGCTAACTATGGCTACACCTTC	CASTGVVANYGYTF
TRBV7-9	-	14	TRBJ1-4	-	TGTGCCAGCAGCATGCGGGACACCAATGAAAAACTGTTTTTT	CASSMRDTNEKLFF
TRBV15	-	15	TRBJ2-5	-	TGTGCCACCAGCATGTCTAGAGGTAGTAGGGAGACCCAGTACTTC	CATSMSRGSRETQYF
TRBV11-2	-	16	TRBJ2-5	-	TGTGCCAGCAGCTTGAACAACTGGGCACGCCAAGAGACCCAGTACTTC	CASSLNNWARQETQYF
TRBV29-1	-	14	TRBJ1-2	-	TGCAGCGTCGAACTCAGGGAGGCTAACTATGGCTACACCTTC	CSVELREANYGYTF
TRBV28	TRBD1	14	TRBJ1-2	-	TGTGCCAGCAGTGGGGGACAGGGGAACTATGGCTACACCTTC	CASSGGQGNYGYTF
TRBV19	-	13	TRBJ2-4	few	TGTGCCAGCACAGGGATGGCCAAAAACATTCAGTACTTC	CASTGMAKNIQYF
TRBV1	-	16	TRBJ1-6	-	TGCACCAGCAGCCCCGCCCTAGGTTACTTCCTGTCCCCCCTCCACTTT	CTSSPALGYFLSPLHF
TRBV2	-	13	TRBJ1-5	-	TGTGCCAGCAGTAGATTGCGCAATCAGCCCCAGCATTTT	CASSRLRNQPQHF
TRBV5-1	-	18	TRBJ2-2	-	TGCGCCAGCAGCTTGGCGGGTTTCGCACCGGTGAGCACCGGGGAGCTGTTTTTT	CASSLAGFAPVSTGELFF
TRBV13	-	16	TRBJ1-1	-	TGTGCCAGCAGCTTAGGCCTTCCGGGGCCGAACACTGAAGCTTTCTTT	CASSLGLPGPNTEAFF
TRBV6-5	TRBD2	12	TRBJ2-1	-	TGTGCCAGCAGCCGGGGGGGCGGGGAGCAGTTCTTC	CASSRGGGEQFF
TRBV20-1	-	9	TRBJ1-5	-	TGCAGTGCTGGGCAGCCCCAGCATTTT	CSAGQPQHF
TRBV2	TRBD1	15	TRBJ2-3	-	TGTGCCAGCATCTTTAGACAGGGAAACCCAGATACGCAGTATTTT	CASIFRQGNPDTQYF
TRBV30	TRBD1	15	TRBJ1-3	-	TGTGGGCTTGACGATGGGACAGCCTCTGGAAACACCATATATTTT	CGLDDGTASGNTIYF
TRBV5-6	-	13	TRBJ2-7	-	TGTGCCAGCAGCGGTGGGGGAGGAGGCGAGCAGTACTTC	CASSGGGGGEQYF
TRBV2	TRBD1	14	TRBJ2-2	few	TGTGCCAGCACAGGACAGGGGAACACCGGGGAGCTGTTTTTT	CASTGQGNTGELFF
TRBV7-9	-	16	TRBJ1-2	-	TGTGCCAGCAGCTTAGCGCGGGCAGCCCCCCTAGGTGGCTACACCTTC	CASSLARAAPLGGYTF
TRBV30	-	13	TRBJ1-4	-	TGTGCCTGGAGCACGGGACCGGCTGAAAAACTGTTTTTT	CAWSTGPAEKLFF
TRBV11-2	-	16	TRBJ2-3	-	TGTGCCAGCAGCGGTAACGCAGGGGTCCTCCCAGATACGCAGTATTTT	CASSGNAGVLPDTQYF
TRBV23-1	-	17	TRBJ1-5	few	TGCGCCAGCAGTCAAACCGCCGGGACACATAGCAATCAGCCCCAGCATTTT	CASSQTAGTHSNQPQHF
TRBV19	-	13	TRBJ1-5	-	TGTGCCAGTAGAGGGGGTTCGAATCAGCCCCAGCATTTT	CASRGGSNQPQHF
TRBV13	TRBD2	14	TRBJ2-5	-	TGTGCCAGCAGCTCGACGACTAGCGCAGAGACCCAGTACTTC	CASSSTTSAETQYF
TRBV2	TRBD1	11	TRBJ1-2	-	TGTGCCATACGACAGGGTCAGGGCTACACCTTC	CAIRQGQGYTF
TRBV2	TRBD2	14	TRBJ2-1	few	TGTGCCAGCTCGGGACTAGCGGCATACAATGAGCAGTTCTTC	CASSGLAAYNEQFF